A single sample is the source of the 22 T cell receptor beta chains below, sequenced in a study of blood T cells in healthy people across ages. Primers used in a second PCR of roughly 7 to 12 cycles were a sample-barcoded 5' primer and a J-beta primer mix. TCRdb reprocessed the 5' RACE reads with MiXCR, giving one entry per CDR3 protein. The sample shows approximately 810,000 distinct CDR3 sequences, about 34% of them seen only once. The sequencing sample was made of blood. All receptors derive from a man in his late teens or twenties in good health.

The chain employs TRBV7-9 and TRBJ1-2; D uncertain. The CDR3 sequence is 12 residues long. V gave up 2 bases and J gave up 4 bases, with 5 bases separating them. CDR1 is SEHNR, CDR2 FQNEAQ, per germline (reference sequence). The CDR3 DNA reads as TGTGCCAGCAGCTTACCAGCCTATGGCTACACCTTC. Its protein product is CASSLPAYGYTF.

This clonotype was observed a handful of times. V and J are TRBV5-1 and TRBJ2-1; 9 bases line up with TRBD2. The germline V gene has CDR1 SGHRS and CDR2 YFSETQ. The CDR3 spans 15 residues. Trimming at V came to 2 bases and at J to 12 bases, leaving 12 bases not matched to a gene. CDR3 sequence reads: CASSFRVAGVRGQFF. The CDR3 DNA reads TGCGCCAGCAGCTTTCGAGTAGCGGGAGTCCGGGGGCAGTTCTTC. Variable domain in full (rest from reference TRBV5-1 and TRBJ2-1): KAGVTQTPRYLIKTRGQQVTLSCSPISGHRSVSWYQQTPGQGLQFLFEYFSETQRNKGNFPGRFSGRQFSNSRSEMNVSTLELGDSALYLCASSFRVAGVRGQFFGPGTRLTVL.

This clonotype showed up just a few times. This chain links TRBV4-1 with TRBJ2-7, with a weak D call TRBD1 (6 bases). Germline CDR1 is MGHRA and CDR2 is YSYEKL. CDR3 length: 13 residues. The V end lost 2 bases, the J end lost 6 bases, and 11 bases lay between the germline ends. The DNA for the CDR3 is TGCGCCAGCAGCCAACTGACAGGCACCGAGCAGTACTTC. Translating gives CASSQLTGTEQYF.

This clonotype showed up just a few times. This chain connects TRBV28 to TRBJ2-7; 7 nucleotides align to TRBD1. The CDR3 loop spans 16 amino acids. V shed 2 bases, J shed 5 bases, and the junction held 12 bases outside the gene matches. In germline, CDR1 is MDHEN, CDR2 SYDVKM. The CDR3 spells CASSLDRQGLSNEQYF. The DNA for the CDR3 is TGTGCCAGCAGTTTAGATAGACAGGGTCTTAGCAACGAGCAGTACTTC.

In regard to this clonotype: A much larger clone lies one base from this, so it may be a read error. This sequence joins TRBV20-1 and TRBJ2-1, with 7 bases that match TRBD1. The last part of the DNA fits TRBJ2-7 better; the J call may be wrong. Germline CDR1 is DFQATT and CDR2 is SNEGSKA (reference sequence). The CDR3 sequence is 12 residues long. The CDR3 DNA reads TGCAGTGCTGTGGACAGGCACAATGAGCAGTACTTC. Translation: CSAVDRHNEQYF.

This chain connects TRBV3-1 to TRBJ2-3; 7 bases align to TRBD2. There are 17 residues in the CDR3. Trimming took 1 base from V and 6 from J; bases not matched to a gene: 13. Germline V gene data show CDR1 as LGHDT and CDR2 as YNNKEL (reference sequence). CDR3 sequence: CASSQGPSLSGGDTQYF. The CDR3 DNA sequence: TGTGCCAGCAGCCAAGGACCCTCTCTCTCGGGGGGTGATACGCAGTATTTT.

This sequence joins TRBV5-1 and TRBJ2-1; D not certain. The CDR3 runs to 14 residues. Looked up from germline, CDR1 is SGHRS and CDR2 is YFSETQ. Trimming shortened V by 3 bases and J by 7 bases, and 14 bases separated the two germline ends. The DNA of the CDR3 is TGCGCCAGCAGCTATGCCCGCACCTTGAATGAGCAGTTCTTC. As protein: CASSYARTLNEQFF.

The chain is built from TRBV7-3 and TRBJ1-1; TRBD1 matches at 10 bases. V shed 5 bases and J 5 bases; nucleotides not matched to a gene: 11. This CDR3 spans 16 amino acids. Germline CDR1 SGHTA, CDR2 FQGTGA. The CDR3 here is CASSRTTGTGVTEAFF. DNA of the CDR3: TGTGCCAGCAGCCGAACTACCGGGACAGGGGTGACTGAAGCTTTCTTT.

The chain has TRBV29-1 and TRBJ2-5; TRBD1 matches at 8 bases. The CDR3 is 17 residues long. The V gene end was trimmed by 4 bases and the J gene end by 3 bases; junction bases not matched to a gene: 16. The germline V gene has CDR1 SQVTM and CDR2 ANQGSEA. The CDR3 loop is CSVVSGLLDRAEETQYF. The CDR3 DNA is TGCAGCGTTGTTAGCGGTCTCTTGGACAGGGCGGAAGAGACCCAGTACTTC.

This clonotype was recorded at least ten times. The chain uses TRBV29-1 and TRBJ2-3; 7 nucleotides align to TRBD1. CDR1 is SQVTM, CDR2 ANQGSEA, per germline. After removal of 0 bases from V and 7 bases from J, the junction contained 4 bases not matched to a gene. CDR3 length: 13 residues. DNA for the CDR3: TGCAGCGTTGAAGAATACAGGGGAAATACGCAGTATTTT. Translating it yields CSVEEYRGNTQYF.

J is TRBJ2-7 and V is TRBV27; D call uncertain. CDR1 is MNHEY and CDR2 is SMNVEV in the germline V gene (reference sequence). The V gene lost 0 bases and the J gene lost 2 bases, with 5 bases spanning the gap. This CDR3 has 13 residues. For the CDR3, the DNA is TGTGCCAGCAGTTTATCAGTAGCCTACGAGCAGTACTTC. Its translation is CASSLSVAYEQYF.

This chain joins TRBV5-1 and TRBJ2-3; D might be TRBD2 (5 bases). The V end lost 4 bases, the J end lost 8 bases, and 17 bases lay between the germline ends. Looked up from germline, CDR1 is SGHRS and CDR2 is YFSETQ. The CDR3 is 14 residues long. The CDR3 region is CASSPGSGDGTQYF. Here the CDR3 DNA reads TGCGCCAGCAGCCCGGGGTCCGGGGATGGTACGCAGTATTTT. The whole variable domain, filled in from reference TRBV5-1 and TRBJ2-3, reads KAGVTQTPRYLIKTRGQQVTLSCSPISGHRSVSWYQQTPGQGLQFLFEYFSETQRNKGNFPGRFSGRQFSNSRSEMNVSTLELGDSALYLCASSPGSGDGTQYFGPGTRLTVL.

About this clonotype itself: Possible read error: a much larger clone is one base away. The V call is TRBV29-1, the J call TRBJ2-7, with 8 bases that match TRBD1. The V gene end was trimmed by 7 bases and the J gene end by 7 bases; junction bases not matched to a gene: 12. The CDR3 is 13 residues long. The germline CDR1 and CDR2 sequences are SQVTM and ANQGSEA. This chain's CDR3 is CSAGTGPDNEQYF. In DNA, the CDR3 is TGCAGCGCTGGGACAGGTCCGGACAATGAGCAGTACTTC.

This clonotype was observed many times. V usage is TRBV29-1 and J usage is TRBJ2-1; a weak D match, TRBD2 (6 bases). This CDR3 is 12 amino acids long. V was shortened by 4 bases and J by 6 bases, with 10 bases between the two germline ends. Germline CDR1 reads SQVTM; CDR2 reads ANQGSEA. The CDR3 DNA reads TGCAGCGTTGGTCCCGGGGGCAATGAGCAGTTCTTC. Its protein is CSVGPGGNEQFF.

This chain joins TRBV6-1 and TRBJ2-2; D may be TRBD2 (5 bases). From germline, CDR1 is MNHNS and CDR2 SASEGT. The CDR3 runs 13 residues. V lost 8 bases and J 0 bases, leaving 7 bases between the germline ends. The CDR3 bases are TGTGCCAGCGGAGGTACGAACACCGGGGAGCTGTTTTTT. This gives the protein CASGGTNTGELFF.

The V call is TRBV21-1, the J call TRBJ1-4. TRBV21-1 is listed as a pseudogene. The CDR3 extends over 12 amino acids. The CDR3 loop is CARGLGNGKLFF. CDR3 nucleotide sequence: TGTGCCAGGGGACTCGGAAATGGAAAACTGTTTTTT.

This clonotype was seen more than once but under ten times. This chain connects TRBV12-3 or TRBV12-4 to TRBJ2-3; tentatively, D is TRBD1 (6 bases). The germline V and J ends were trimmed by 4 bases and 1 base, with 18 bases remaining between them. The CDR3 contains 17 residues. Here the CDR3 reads CASSSSPRGSRTDTQYF. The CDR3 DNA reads TGTGCCAGCAGTTCCAGCCCCAGGGGTTCTCGCACAGATACGCAGTATTTT.

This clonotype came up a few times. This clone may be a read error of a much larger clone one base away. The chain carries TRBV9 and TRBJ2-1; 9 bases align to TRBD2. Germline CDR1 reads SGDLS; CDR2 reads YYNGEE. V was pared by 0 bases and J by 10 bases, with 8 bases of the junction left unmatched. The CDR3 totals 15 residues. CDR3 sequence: CASSVGRAGGEEQFF. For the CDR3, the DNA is TGTGCCAGCAGCGTAGGAAGAGCGGGGGGAGAGGAGCAGTTCTTC.

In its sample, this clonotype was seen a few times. CDR3 residues: CASSQSLTVNNQPQHF. The CDR3 nucleotides are TGTGCCAGCAGCCAATCCTTAACGGTGAACAATCAGCCCCAGCATTTT. The V gene is TRBV4-2, the J gene TRBJ1-5, with no clear D. V was clipped by 2 bases and J by 3 bases, with 14 bases between them. The germline V gene encodes CDR1 LGHNA and CDR2 YNFKEQ. The CDR3 has 16 amino acids.

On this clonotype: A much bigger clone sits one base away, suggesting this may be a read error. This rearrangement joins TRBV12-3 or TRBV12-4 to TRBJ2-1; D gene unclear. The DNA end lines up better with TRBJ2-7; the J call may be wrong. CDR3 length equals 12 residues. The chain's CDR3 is CASTPSNNEQYF. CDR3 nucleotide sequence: TGTGCCAGCACCCCGAGCAACAATGAGCAGTACTTC.

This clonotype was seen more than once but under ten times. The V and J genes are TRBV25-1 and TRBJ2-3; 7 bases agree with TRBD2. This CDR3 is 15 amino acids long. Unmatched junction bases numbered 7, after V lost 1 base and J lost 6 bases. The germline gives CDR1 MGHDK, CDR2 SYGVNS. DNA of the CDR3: TGTGCCAGCAGTGAATGGGGGAGGGGCGTTGATACGCAGTATTTT. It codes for CASSEWGRGVDTQYF. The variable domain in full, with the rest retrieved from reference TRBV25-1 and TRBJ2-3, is EADIYQTPRYLVIGTGKKITLECSQTMGHDKMYWYQQDPGMELHLIHYSYGVNSTEKGDLSSESTVSRIRTEHFPLTLESARPSHTSQYLCASSEWGRGVDTQYFGPGTRLTVL.

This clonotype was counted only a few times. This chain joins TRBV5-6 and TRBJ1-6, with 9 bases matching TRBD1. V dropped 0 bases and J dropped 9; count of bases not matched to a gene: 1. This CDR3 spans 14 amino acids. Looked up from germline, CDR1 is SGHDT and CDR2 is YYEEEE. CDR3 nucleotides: TGTGCCAGCAGCTTGGACAGGGGGCTTTCACCCCTCCACTTT. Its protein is CASSLDRGLSPLHF. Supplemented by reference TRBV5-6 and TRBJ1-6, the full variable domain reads DAGVTQSPTHLIKTRGQQVTLRCSPKSGHDTVSWYQQALGQGPQFIFQYYEEEERQRGNFPDRFSGHQFPNYSSELNVNALLLGDSALYLCASSLDRGLSPLHFGNGTRLTVT.